The present TCR beta chain was sequenced within a study of blood T cell repertoires in COVID-19. Study as a whole: Some COVID-19 samples were acute and others convalescent; all came from the United States, Italy and Spain.

Participants came from about 24 US areas, aged roughly 18 to 89 years. Cohort allocation depended upon clinical history that participants reported. Original processing methods: Reference gene primer amplification gave estimated nucleated cell counts. Measured with immunoSEQ multiplex PCR; TCRdb has only the in-frame clones, and not every one. V, J and clone size reflect that table, while D and trimming were determined from the DNA. The table includes about 440,000 clones, 70% to 90% detected once. The receptor was derived from a young woman with acute COVID-19. The sample was PBMCs or T cells enriched from blood (not recorded which).

The CDR3 DNA reads TGTGCCAGCAGTTACCAGGACAGGGTCTACGAGCAGTACTTC. It encodes CASSYQDRVYEQYF. The chain recombines TRBV6-2 or TRBV6-3 with TRBJ2-7; the match to TRBD1 covers 8 bases. CDR1 is MNHEY, CDR2 SVGEGT, per germline. The length of the CDR3 is 14 residues. J was trimmed by 3 bases and V by 2 bases; bases with no gene match: 3.